This T cell receptor (beta chain) was observed in a study of CD8 T cells in Susac syndrome (dated by TCRdb to the late 2010s). Some background on the complete study: Whether CD8+ T cell activation and differentiation in Susac syndrome was antigen driven was tested using repertoire sequencing. Study-level results and caveats: The study acknowledged that relatively few individuals were included in the TCR sequencing and HLA analysis.

RNA was extracted with the RNeasy kit and 0.5 to 1 ug was reverse transcribed using random hexamers. The immunoSEQ multiplex PCR assay, which covers 54 Vbeta and 13 Jbeta segments, was used to amplify TCR beta CDR3 regions. PCR amplification bias was corrected by using a synthetic template baseline for primer optimization and computational correction. The authors processed their data as follows. Only productive sequences were kept, with reads annotated to V, D and J genes according to IMGT and analyzed in immunoSEQ Analyzer. To calculate clonality, Shannon entropy was normalized by log2 of the number of productive unique sequences and then subtracted from one. Public and private clones were assessed among the 100 most prevalent clones of each patient and control. Susac-specific clones were defined as absent from healthy and MS cohorts, 1052 published viral clones and other ImmuneACCESS disease sequences. The public reads were quality trimmed at Q25 with fastp and then assembled into clones with MiXCR by TCRdb, keeping productive beta chains. Here each entry gathers all rows of one CDR3 protein and keeps the most common genes and DNA. The authors' filters were not applied to this entry. For this sample the table gives about 210,000 distinct CDR3 sequences, of which 95% were detected only once. The ten largest account for 0.085% to 0.095% of the sample.

CDR1 and CDR2 are read off the germline V gene as SQVTM and ANQGSEA. The CDR3 numbers 14 residues from cysteine through phenylalanine. Kept here is only the CDR3 DNA, which spans 42 bases and is read in frame from base 1. From V the trimming removes 1 base and from J it removes 5 bases, while the gene matches leave 5 bases of the junction unaccounted for. Peripheral blood CD8+ and CD4+ T cells from healthy donors, Susac syndrome patients and multiple sclerosis patients were profiled using high-throughput TCR beta sequencing. The multiple sclerosis controls were treatment-naive patients whose relapsing-remitting disease, either stable or active, fulfilled the revised McDonald criteria. Bulk CD8+ and CD4+ T cells were purified magnetically by negative isolation, whereas CD8+ TEMRA cells were enriched by FACS. Blood was drawn into EDTA tubes, processed within 24 hours, and PBMCs were isolated by density gradient centrifugation. PBMCs intended for TCR sequencing were cryopreserved in liquid nitrogen and were subsequently thawed in a 37 degrees C water bath. A purity of at least 90% was achieved for sorted or isolated CD4+, CD8+ and CD8+ TEMRA cells.

In regard to this clonotype: Its antigen is currently not known. No qualities accompany the bases; no much larger clone lies one base away.

This sequence was found in a human donor with multiple sclerosis. Here the chain combines TRBV29-1 and TRBJ2-5, with TRBD1 matching 9 junction bases. Sequenced sample: CD4+ T cells from PBMCs. CDR3 sequence: CSVEGTGASETQYF. The DNA sequence is as follows: TGCAGCGTTGAAGGGACAGGGGCCAGTGAGACCCAGTACTTC.